The 28 T cell receptor beta chains reported below all come from one sample, sequenced in a study of cytomegalovirus exposure and HLA in healthy donors. The study ran its PCR with 60 Vbeta and 13 Jbeta primers. Sequencing was performed with immunoSEQ multiplex PCR; in TCRdb, only in-frame clones are kept and a portion is missing. This sample carries fewer than 85,000 clones, approximately 72% of them seen once, and the ten largest clones take 8.5% to 14%. Sequencing was carried out using PBMCs. The source is a woman aged 40 to 49 in good health and CMV-seropositive.

In its sample, this clone was seen once. The chain combines TRBV9 with TRBJ2-7; TRBD1 aligns across 10 bases. The V and J ends lost 4 bases and 3 bases, in that order; junction bases with no gene match: 7. Per germline, CDR1 SGDLS and CDR2 YYNGEE. The CDR3 spans 15 residues. The CDR3 loop reads CASSPRQGADYEQYF. CDR3 coding DNA: TGTGCCAGCAGCCCACGACAGGGGGCCGACTACGAGCAGTACTTC.

This clone has a handful of counts. The rearrangement joins TRBV6-6 to TRBJ1-2; no clear D gene. CDR3 length: 14 residues. V was cut by 7 bases and J by 0 bases, with 12 bases left in between. The germline CDR1 and CDR2 sequences are MNHNY and SVGAGI (reference sequence). The CDR3 nucleotides are TGTGCCAGCACCCCGTCGAGCTCTAACTATGGCTACACCTTC. Translated: CASTPSSSNYGYTF.

This clone came up once. The J gene is TRBJ2-3, the V gene TRBV5-1, with 9 positions matching TRBD1. This CDR3 is built from 14 residues. V shed 5 bases, J shed 5 bases, and the junction held 6 bases outside the gene matches. Germline CDR1 reads SGHRS; CDR2 reads YFSETQ. The CDR3 DNA is TGCGCCAGCAGTAAGACAGGGGGTAAAGATACGCAGTATTTT. As protein: CASSKTGGKDTQYF.

V gene TRBV2 combines with J gene TRBJ2-7; 8 nucleotides align to TRBD2. There are 15 residues in the CDR3. Looked up from germline, CDR1 is SNHLY and CDR2 is FYNNEI. Germline trimming cut 4 bases from V and 2 bases from J; bases unmatched to any gene: 7. The CDR3, as DNA: TGTGCCAGCAGTGGGCGGGAACTAGCGGCCTACGAGCAGTACTTC. Its translation is CASSGRELAAYEQYF. Using reference TRBV2 and TRBJ2-7 for the parts outside the CDR3, the full variable domain is EPEVTQTPSHQVTQMGQEVILRCVPISNHLYFYWYRQILGQKVEFLVSFYNNEISEKSEIFDDQFSVERPDGSNFTLKIRSTKLEDSAMYFCASSGRELAAYEQYFGPGTRLTVT.

The chain joins TRBV4-1 to TRBJ2-7, with 8 nucleotides matching TRBD1. V trimming: 0 bases; J trimming: 7 bases; junction bases outside the gene matches: 8. The CDR3 extends over 15 amino acids. Germline loops: CDR1 MGHRA, CDR2 YSYEKL. CDR3 loop: CASSQDPRGLKEQYF. CDR3 bases: TGCGCCAGCAGCCAAGACCCCAGGGGGCTGAAAGAGCAGTACTTC.

The V gene is TRBV21-1, the J gene TRBJ2-1; the table's D call of TRBD2 was not tested on the DNA. TRBV21-1 is designated a pseudogene. The CDR3 has 13 residues. The CDR3 sequence: CASSATSSGEQFF. The CDR3 DNA follows: TGTGCCAGCAGCGCAACCTCAAGCGGTGAGCAGTTCTTC.

J is TRBJ2-1 and V is TRBV9; TRBD2 aligns across 8 bases. The CDR3 extends over 15 amino acids. V was pared by 2 bases and J by 3 bases, with 4 bases of the junction left unmatched. The germline CDR1 and CDR2 sequences are SGDLS and YYNGEE. The CDR3 sequence: CASSVSGGNYNEQFF. In DNA form, the CDR3 reads TGTGCCAGCAGCGTCTCGGGGGGGAACTACAATGAGCAGTTCTTC.

The V gene is TRBV11-1, the J gene TRBJ2-7, with TRBD2 matching 11 bases. V gave up 5 bases and J gave up 2 bases; unmatched junction bases: 8. This CDR3 region has 16 residues. CDR1 and CDR2 from the germline V gene are SGHAT and FQDESV (reference sequence). CDR3 sequence reads: CASSPGGLAATYEQYF. CDR3 nucleotide sequence: TGTGCCAGCAGCCCGGGGGGACTAGCGGCCACCTACGAGCAGTACTTC.

With regard to this clone: This CDR3 is also generated by other DNA sequences in the sample. The CDR3 region has the DNA TGCGCCAGCAGCTCACAGGGGAACACTGAAGCTTTCTTT. The encoded protein is CASSSQGNTEAFF. The V gene is TRBV5-1, the J gene TRBJ1-1; TRBD1 might be the D (6 bases). Germline V gives CDR1 SGHRS, CDR2 YFSETQ. CDR3 length: 13 residues. Between the trimmed V and J ends, which lost 3 bases and 1 base, there was a span of 7 bases. The full variable domain, rest sourced from reference TRBV5-1 and TRBJ1-1, is KAGVTQTPRYLIKTRGQQVTLSCSPISGHRSVSWYQQTPGQGLQFLFEYFSETQRNKGNFPGRFSGRQFSNSRSEMNVSTLELGDSALYLCASSSQGNTEAFFGQGTRLTVV.

The chain is built from TRBV4-3 and TRBJ1-2; D is perhaps TRBD1 (5 bases). Germline-derived CDR1 and CDR2 are LGHNA and YSLEER. The CDR3 has 13 residues. V lost 4 bases to trimming and J lost 3 bases, with 9 bases between them. The CDR3 reads CASSLRGDYGYTF. The CDR3 DNA is TGCGCCAGCAGCCTCCGGGGGGACTATGGCTACACCTTC.

In regard to this clone: Other nucleotide sequences in the sample specify the same CDR3. This rearrangement joins TRBV7-7 to TRBJ2-3, with a possible D match to TRBD1 (5 bases). The CDR3 length is 13 residues. Between the trimmed V and J ends, which lost 0 bases and 5 bases, there was a span of 6 bases. Per germline, CDR1 SSHAT and CDR2 FNYEAQ (reference sequence). The CDR3 here is CASSLAQGDTQYF. The CDR3 DNA reads as TGTGCCAGCAGCTTAGCGCAGGGAGATACGCAGTATTTT.

V is TRBV6-6 and J is TRBJ1-1; TRBD1 aligns across 8 bases. Losses at the gene ends were 6 bases for V and 5 bases for J; bases not matched to a gene: 8. CDR1 is MNHNY and CDR2 is SVGAGI in the germline V gene (reference sequence). The CDR3 totals 14 residues. The CDR3 sequence: CASRSPRGRTEAFF. CDR3 in DNA: TGTGCCAGCAGATCCCCCAGGGGGCGGACTGAAGCTTTCTTT.

V gene TRBV27 combines with J gene TRBJ1-5; a weak D match, TRBD1 (5 bases). V lost 2 bases to trimming and J lost 2 bases, with 13 bases between them. CDR1 and CDR2 (germline): MNHEY, SMNVEV (reference sequence). This CDR3 is built from 16 residues. This CDR3 is CASSLRGGEGNQPQHF. For the CDR3, the DNA is TGTGCCAGCAGTTTACGGGGCGGGGAGGGCAATCAGCCCCAGCATTTT.

J is TRBJ1-2 and V is TRBV7-2, with TRBD1 matching 7 bases. Germline CDR1 SGHTA, CDR2 FQGNSA. The CDR3 loop spans 13 amino acids. The V gene end was trimmed by 4 bases and the J gene end by 5 bases; junction bases not matched to a gene: 4. The CDR3 DNA is TGTGCCAGCAGCTCCGGGACAGAGTATGGCTACACCTTC. Residues: CASSSGTEYGYTF.

V gene TRBV19 combines with J gene TRBJ1-2; perhaps TRBD1 as D (6 bases). The CDR3 loop spans 15 amino acids. V lost 6 bases to trimming and J lost 3 bases, with 17 bases between them. Germline assignment: CDR1 LNHDA and CDR2 SQIVND (reference sequence). CDR3: CASSQMGARDYGYTF. The CDR3 nucleotides are TGTGCCAGTAGCCAAATGGGGGCCAGGGACTATGGCTACACCTTC.

Only a few counts were recorded for this clone. The chain links TRBV6-5 to TRBJ2-1; 9 bases align to TRBD2. The CDR3 spans 15 residues. Trimming removed 8 bases from V and 3 bases from J; junction bases left unmatched: 8. The germline V gene has CDR1 MNHEY and CDR2 SVGAGI. The CDR3 nucleotides read TGTGCCAGCGACATAGCGGGAGCCCTCTACAATGAGCAGTTCTTC. Translated, it gives CASDIAGALYNEQFF.

This rearrangement joins TRBV28 to TRBJ1-2; 7 bases match TRBD1. Losses at the gene ends were 7 bases for V and 4 bases for J; bases not matched to a gene: 15. The CDR3 length is 16 residues. Germline V gene lookup returns CDR1 MDHEN and CDR2 SYDVKM. CDR3 amino acids: CASTGVGQEAVYGYTF. The CDR3 nucleotides read TGTGCCAGCACCGGAGTCGGACAGGAGGCAGTCTATGGCTACACCTTC.

V usage is TRBV27 and J usage is TRBJ1-1, with D unresolved. Germline V gene lookup returns CDR1 MNHEY and CDR2 SMNVEV (reference sequence). The CDR3 totals 16 residues. Trimming cost V 6 bases and J 1 base, with 18 bases left between them. CDR3 residues: CASREGSLRGNTEAFF. The CDR3 DNA is TGTGCCAGCAGGGAAGGCAGCTTACGGGGGAACACTGAAGCTTTCTTT.

The gene calls are TRBV15 and TRBJ2-1, with 7 bases fitting TRBD2. Germline V gene sequence: CDR1 LNHNV, CDR2 YYDKDF (reference sequence). J gave up 6 bases and V 0 bases, and 8 bases lay outside the gene matches. The CDR3 length is 16 residues. The CDR3 is CATSREGAGISNEQFF. DNA of the CDR3: TGTGCCACCAGCAGAGAAGGAGCGGGGATTAGCAATGAGCAGTTCTTC.

The chain joins TRBV7-9 to TRBJ1-4, with TRBD1 matching 7 bases. With 4 bases clipped from V and 8 bases from J, the junction kept 10 bases outside the gene matches. The V gene's germline CDR1 is SEHNR and CDR2 FQNEAQ (reference sequence). CDR3 length: 15 residues. CDR3: CASSYGHGTEEKLFF. The DNA for the CDR3 is TGTGCCAGCAGCTACGGCCACGGGACAGAAGAAAAACTGTTTTTT.

Worth noting for this clone: An end of the junction does not agree with germline; a read error may underlie this. The V gene is TRBV6-7, the J gene TRBJ2-7, with TRBD1 as a possible D gene (6 bases). TRBV6-7 is known as an ORF, though its function is uncertain. CDR3 length: 11 residues. In DNA, the CDR3 is TGCGAGGGGGTTGTGAGGTCCGAGCAGTACTTC. Translated, it gives CEGVVRSEQYF.

The chain links TRBV5-1 to TRBJ2-1; perhaps TRBD1 as D (5 bases). Germline CDR1 is SGHRS and CDR2 is YFSETQ. CDR3 length: 14 amino acids. The germline V and J ends were trimmed by 2 bases and 4 bases, with 10 bases remaining between them. The CDR3 spells CASSFDSTYNEQFF. The DNA for the CDR3 is TGCGCCAGCAGCTTCGACAGTACGTACAATGAGCAGTTCTTC.

This clone was seen only a few times. The chain employs TRBV19 and TRBJ1-1, with D unclear. The V gene lost 4 bases and the J gene lost 4 bases, with 19 bases spanning the gap. Germline V gene lookup returns CDR1 LNHDA and CDR2 SQIVND (reference sequence). The length of the CDR3 is 16 residues. DNA of the CDR3: TGTGCCAGTAGTACCGCACCCCAGGTTGTCGCCACTGAAGCTTTCTTT. Translation: CASSTAPQVVATEAFF.

The V gene is TRBV5-1, the J gene TRBJ2-2, with no clear D. The CDR3 is made up of 13 amino acids. The germline gives CDR1 SGHRS, CDR2 YFSETQ. Trimming shortened V by 1 base and J by 7 bases, and 8 bases separated the two germline ends. The CDR3 region is CASSLQVGGELFF. The CDR3 DNA sequence: TGCGCCAGCAGCTTGCAGGTTGGCGGGGAGCTGTTTTTT. The full variable domain, with the rest looked up from reference TRBV5-1 and TRBJ2-2, is KAGVTQTPRYLIKTRGQQVTLSCSPISGHRSVSWYQQTPGQGLQFLFEYFSETQRNKGNFPGRFSGRQFSNSRSEMNVSTLELGDSALYLCASSLQVGGELFFGEGSRLTVL.

This clone turned up a few times. The chain employs TRBV7-2 and TRBJ1-1, with TRBD1 as a possible D gene (5 bases). Trimming took off 2 bases at V and 11 bases at J, with 12 bases between the two ends. CDR3 length equals 12 residues. Germline assignment: CDR1 SGHTA and CDR2 FQGNSA. The CDR3 DNA is TGTGCCAGCAGCTTACAGGGAATCGAGGCTTTCTTT. It yields the protein CASSLQGIEAFF.

This sequence joins TRBV5-6 and TRBJ1-2, with TRBD1 identical over 7 bases. The germline CDR1 and CDR2 sequences are SGHDT and YYEEEE. The J segment lost 13 bases and the V segment lost 5 bases, leaving 17 bases of the junction unmatched. This CDR3 spans 14 amino acids. In DNA, the CDR3 is TGTGCCAGCAGTTACGGTCTGGGACAGCATTCTTGCACCTTC. This sequence encodes CASSYGLGQHSCTF.

CDR3 protein: CASISLTGGAEKLFF. As DNA, the CDR3 is TGTGCCAGCATTTCCCTGACAGGGGGTGCTGAAAAACTGTTTTTT. The chain recombines TRBV28 with TRBJ1-4; 9 bases fit TRBD1. Germline CDR1 MDHEN, CDR2 SYDVKM. The CDR3 consists of 15 residues. Trimming at V came to 7 bases and at J to 7 bases, leaving 10 bases not matched to a gene.

DNA for the CDR3: TGTGCCAGCACAGGGGGACAGGGCACGCCTGGGGCCAACGTCCTGACTTTC. This codes for CASTGGQGTPGANVLTF. The rearrangement joins TRBV18 to TRBJ2-6; 9 bases fit TRBD1. CDR1 and CDR2 from the germline V gene are KGHSH and LQKENI. The CDR3 extends over 17 amino acids. Trimming cost V 8 bases and J 2 bases; bases outside gene matches: 10.